These 27 T cell receptor beta chains were all obtained from the same sample, sequenced in a study of shared clonotypes between healthy human individuals. Repertoires were generated with immunoSEQ multiplex PCR, while TCRdb's copy carries only in-frame clones and drops some. Of about 2.5 million clones in the sample, 92% were seen once. Sequencing input: naive CD4+ T cells from PBMCs. Subset meaning: CD45RA+ positively selected. All receptors come from a man younger than 35 in good health. Some clones in this sample may be carry-over from other donors' samples.

This chain connects TRBV23-1 to TRBJ1-5; 7 nucleotides match TRBD1. TRBV23-1 has ORF status, its function being uncertain. After removal of 5 bases from V and 1 base from J, the junction contained 11 bases not matched to a gene. This CDR3 spans 17 amino acids. The CDR3 loop reads CASSEGGCRGSNQPQHF. For the CDR3, the DNA is TGCGCCAGCAGTGAGGGTGGGTGCAGGGGGAGCAATCAGCCCCAGCATTTT.

The V gene is TRBV4-1, the J gene TRBJ1-5, with 7 bases aligning to TRBD1. The CDR3 contains 15 residues. Per the germline V gene, CDR1 is MGHRA and CDR2 is YSYEKL. V lost 3 bases to trimming and J lost 10 bases; unmatched junction nucleotides: 12. The DNA of the CDR3 is TGCGCCAGCAGCCAGGCAACAGGGGTGGGGACACCCCAGCATTTT. Protein: CASSQATGVGTPQHF.

This chain uses TRBV28 with TRBJ2-2; 13 positions match TRBD2. V lost 7 bases and J lost 5; bases outside the gene matches: 7. CDR1 is MDHEN and CDR2 is SYDVKM in the germline V gene. The CDR3 is made up of 16 amino acids. CDR3 in amino acids: CASTPRLAGGTGELFF. CDR3 DNA: TGTGCCAGCACCCCACGACTAGCGGGAGGTACCGGGGAGCTGTTTTTT.

This chain uses TRBV4-1 with TRBJ2-2; 7 bases line up with TRBD1. V trimming: 0 bases; J trimming: 13 bases; junction bases outside the gene matches: 5. Germline loops: CDR1 MGHRA, CDR2 YSYEKL. The CDR3 contains 13 residues. The CDR3 nucleotides are TGCGCCAGCAGCCAAGAAGGGGGCCGTTGGCTGTTTTTT. The encoded protein is CASSQEGGRWLFF.

This sequence joins TRBV2 and TRBJ2-5, with 7 bases matching TRBD1. The V segment lost 4 bases and the J segment 5 bases; nucleotides outside the gene matches: 7. The CDR3 sequence is 14 residues long. From germline, CDR1 is SNHLY and CDR2 FYNNEI. In DNA form, the CDR3 reads TGTGCCAGCAGTGCAAGACAGGGTGGGGAGACCCAGTACTTC. This translates into CASSARQGGETQYF.

This clone was recorded once. This sample also contains other DNA sequences that code for the same CDR3. The chain couples TRBV6-1 to TRBJ2-5; D not resolved. CDR1 and CDR2 from the germline V gene are MNHNS and SASEGT. This CDR3 is built from 11 residues. V lost 6 bases, J lost 3 bases, and 5 bases lay in between. CDR3 DNA sequence: TGTGCCAGCAGCCAAAAAGAGACCCAGTACTTC. This codes for CASSQKETQYF.

This sequence joins TRBV19 and TRBJ2-7; TRBD1 matches 10 bases. Germline values: CDR1 LNHDA, CDR2 SQIVND (reference sequence). CDR3 length: 15 amino acids. Trimming at V came to 1 base and at J to 3 bases, leaving 3 bases not matched to a gene. This chain's CDR3 is CASSIAGQGGYEQYF. Written as DNA, the CDR3 is TGTGCCAGTAGTATAGCTGGACAGGGGGGCTACGAGCAGTACTTC. Drawing the rest from reference TRBV19 and TRBJ2-7, the complete variable domain is DGGITQSPKYLFRKEGQNVTLSCEQNLNHDAMYWYRQDPGQGLRLIYYSQIVNDFQKGDIAEGYSVSREKKESFPLTVTSAQKNPTAFYLCASSIAGQGGYEQYFGPGTRLTVT.

In its sample, this clone was seen a few times. This chain joins TRBV5-1 and TRBJ2-2; possibly TRBD2 for D (5 bases). This CDR3 is built from 16 residues. Germline V CDR1 and CDR2: SGHRS, YFSETQ. Trimming took 0 bases from V and 1 from J, leaving 10 bases between them. The CDR3 coding sequence is TGCGCCAGCAGCTTGGATCCAGCGGAGAACACCGGGGAGCTGTTTTTT. As protein: CASSLDPAENTGELFF.

Here the CDR3 reads CASSSLPGFRGEQYF. The DNA for the CDR3 is TGTGCCAGCAGCTCGCTCCCTGGGTTTCGGGGCGAGCAGTACTTC. The V gene is TRBV11-2, the J gene TRBJ2-7, with a tentative D call TRBD2 (5 bases). Between the trimmed V and J ends, which lost 4 bases and 6 bases, there was a span of 19 bases. CDR1 is SGHAT and CDR2 is FQNNGV in the germline V gene. The CDR3 has 15 amino acids.

The chain combines TRBV19 with TRBJ2-4; 8 bases are a match to TRBD1. Germline V gene sequence: CDR1 LNHDA, CDR2 SQIVND (reference sequence). The CDR3 is 12 amino acids. The J segment lost 6 bases and the V segment lost 9 bases, leaving 4 bases of the junction unmatched. The CDR3 coding sequence is TGTGCCAGCCGGGACAGGAGAAACATTCAGTACTTC. It specifies CASRDRRNIQYF.

The table lists this clone with a count of one. The V gene is TRBV7-3, the J gene TRBJ2-2; D possibly matches TRBD1 or TRBD2 (5 bases each). Germline CDR1 and CDR2: SGHTA and FQGTGA. Trimming shortened V by 5 bases and J by 4 bases, and 11 bases separated the two germline ends. The CDR3 runs 14 residues. CDR3: CASSPAGATGELFF. CDR3 in DNA: TGTGCCAGCAGCCCCGCCGGGGCCACCGGGGAGCTGTTTTTT.

This chain joins TRBV7-2 and TRBJ1-2; 7 positions match TRBD1. Losses at the gene ends were 2 bases for V and 4 bases for J; bases not matched to a gene: 4. The CDR3 sequence is 14 residues long. Germline loops: CDR1 SGHTA, CDR2 FQGNSA. The CDR3 loop is CASSLWTGGYGYTF. CDR3 nucleotides: TGTGCCAGCAGCTTATGGACAGGCGGCTATGGCTACACCTTC.

This clone occurred once. This sequence joins TRBV19 and TRBJ2-1, with TRBD2 identical over 12 bases. The CDR3 consists of 16 residues. Per the germline V gene, CDR1 is LNHDA and CDR2 is SQIVND (reference sequence). Trimming at V came to 5 bases and at J to 6 bases, leaving 8 bases not matched to a gene. The CDR3 region is CASSLTSGSRGNEQFF. The CDR3, as DNA: TGTGCCAGTAGTTTGACTAGCGGGAGCCGAGGCAATGAGCAGTTCTTC.

The rearrangement joins TRBV23-1 to TRBJ1-3; 8 nucleotides align to TRBD1. TRBV23-1 is labeled an ORF, and its function is uncertain. This CDR3 is 14 amino acids long. V lost 2 bases to trimming and J lost 4 bases; unmatched junction nucleotides: 1. CDR3 nucleotide sequence: TGCGCCAGCAGTCAACGACAGGGGGGAAACACCATATATTTT. This encodes CASSQRQGGNTIYF.

This rearrangement joins TRBV27 to TRBJ2-3, with 7 bases that match TRBD1. Trimming cost V 2 bases and J 4 bases; bases outside gene matches: 9. The CDR3 is 16 residues long. Germline loops: CDR1 MNHEY, CDR2 SMNVEV (reference sequence). The CDR3 DNA follows: TGTGCCAGCAGTTTAAGGGCACAGGGGCTTGCAGATACGCAGTATTTT. Encoded protein: CASSLRAQGLADTQYF.

The chain employs TRBV5-1 and TRBJ2-3; 8 positions agree with TRBD2. The CDR3 covers 15 residues. The germline V gene has CDR1 SGHRS and CDR2 YFSETQ. The V segment lost 4 bases and the J segment 2 bases; nucleotides outside the gene matches: 6. Here the CDR3 reads CASSRGGTATDTQYF. The CDR3 DNA sequence: TGCGCCAGCAGCCGCGGGGGGACGGCCACAGATACGCAGTATTTT.

The chain couples TRBV28 to TRBJ1-5; 12 bases are a match to TRBD1. The ends lost 1 base at V and 3 bases at J; junction bases unmatched: 7. Germline CDR1 is MDHEN and CDR2 is SYDVKM. CDR3 length equals 18 residues. In DNA, the CDR3 is TGTGCCAGCAGTTTATCGCCGGGACAGGGGGCGGTCAATCAGCCCCAGCATTTT. Its translation: CASSLSPGQGAVNQPQHF.

This chain joins TRBV10-3 and TRBJ1-2; 7 bases align to TRBD1. The junction had 19 bases not matched to a gene; V was cut back by 10 bases and J by 8 bases. The CDR3 sequence is 15 residues long. CDR1 and CDR2 (germline): ENHRY, SYGVKD. The CDR3 sequence is CATSGRGGLTLGYTF. The CDR3 DNA reads as TGTGCCACAAGTGGTCGAGGGGGCCTTACCTTGGGCTACACCTTC.

This clone has only one observation. V and J are TRBV5-4 and TRBJ2-5; TRBD1 matches at 8 bases. This CDR3 is 14 amino acids long. The V gene's germline CDR1 is SGHNT and CDR2 YYREEE (reference sequence). V lost 5 bases, J lost 5 bases, and 8 bases stayed unmatched. The CDR3, as DNA: TGTGCCAGCAGAGGGAACAGGGGGAGGGAGACCCAGTACTTC. Protein sequence: CASRGNRGRETQYF. The entire variable domain, with the rest obtained from reference TRBV5-4 and TRBJ2-5, is as follows: ETGVTQSPTHLIKTRGQQVTLRCSSQSGHNTVSWYQQALGQGPQFIFQYYREEENGRGNFPPRFSGLQFPNYSSELNVNALELDDSALYLCASRGNRGRETQYFGPGTRLLVL.

The CDR3, as DNA: TGCGCCAGCAGCTTGGCCTTGGACAGGGTGCGGGGGAGACAAGAGACCCAGTACTTC. It specifies CASSLALDRVRGRQETQYF. This rearrangement joins TRBV5-1 to TRBJ2-5; possibly TRBD1 for D (8 bases). Per germline, CDR1 SGHRS and CDR2 YFSETQ. The V and J ends lost 0 bases and 2 bases respectively, with 23 bases between them. The CDR3 is 19 residues long.

The V gene is TRBV7-2, the J gene TRBJ2-1, with 7 positions matching TRBD1. Trimming at V came to 3 bases and at J to 9 bases, leaving 2 bases not matched to a gene. The CDR3 is made up of 12 amino acids. In germline, CDR1 is SGHTA, CDR2 FQGNSA. Here the CDR3 reads CASSLTGIEQFF. The CDR3 DNA reads as TGTGCCAGCAGCTTGACAGGGATTGAGCAGTTCTTC.

The V and J genes are TRBV5-1 and TRBJ2-7; the D gene is possibly TRBD2 (6 bases). The CDR3 is 14 amino acids. V lost 3 bases to trimming and J lost 0 bases, with 10 bases between them. The germline V gene encodes CDR1 SGHRS and CDR2 YFSETQ. CDR3 residues: CASSWDGSSYEQYF. The CDR3, as DNA: TGCGCCAGCAGCTGGGACGGGAGCTCCTACGAGCAGTACTTC.

V and J are TRBV21-1 and TRBJ2-5. TRBV21-1 represents a pseudogene. This CDR3 is built from 15 residues. In nucleotides, the CDR3 is TGTGCCAGCATCCCCCCAGGAGAATTGAGAGAGACCCAGTACTTC. It encodes CASIPPGELRETQYF.

J is TRBJ1-1 and V is TRBV11-2; D gene ambiguous. Trimming took 2 bases from V and 0 from J, leaving 19 bases between them. CDR1 and CDR2 (germline): SGHAT, FQNNGV. The CDR3 totals 18 residues. The CDR3 loop reads CASSLLSLRAPMNTEAFF. In DNA form, the CDR3 reads TGTGCCAGCAGCTTACTCAGCCTTCGGGCCCCCATGAACACTGAAGCTTTCTTT.

On this clone itself: Other DNA sequences in the same sample also yield this CDR3. V gene TRBV5-1 combines with J gene TRBJ2-5; no reliable D call. The V end was cut by 0 bases, the J end by 5 bases, with 8 bases between. Germline CDR1 SGHRS, CDR2 YFSETQ. This CDR3 is built from 13 residues. CDR3 region: CASSLGPGETQYF. The CDR3 DNA reads TGCGCCAGCAGCTTGGGCCCCGGGGAGACCCAGTACTTC.

The chain couples TRBV29-1 to TRBJ1-1; D is uncertain. The V gene's germline CDR1 is SQVTM and CDR2 ANQGSEA. This CDR3 is built from 14 residues. The V and J ends lost 1 base and 1 base respectively, with 10 bases between them. The CDR3 DNA reads as TGCAGCGTTGAAGTGATCGAGAGGAACACTGAAGCTTTCTTT. The encoded protein is CSVEVIERNTEAFF.

The chain combines TRBV5-1 with TRBJ2-7, with TRBD1 identical over 7 bases. The CDR3 is made up of 15 amino acids. Unmatched junction bases numbered 8, after V lost 4 bases and J lost 1 base. Germline V gene data show CDR1 as SGHRS and CDR2 as YFSETQ. CDR3 nucleotide sequence: TGCGCCAGCAGCGGCCCCGGGACAGAATCCTACGAGCAGTACTTC. Amino acid sequence: CASSGPGTESYEQYF.